The text below deals with one TCR beta chain. No antigen is known for it. This sample stems from a study of memory CD4+ T cells and cytomegalovirus serostatus. The method was immunoSEQ multiplex PCR; TCRdb's version includes in-frame clones alone and lacks a portion of them. The sample consists of tens of thousands of clones, about 75% of them appearing once. Study results and limitations: About 40% of the roughly 160 known CMV-associated TCRbeta sequences appeared in CD4+ memory. Repertoires predicted CMV serostatus with median bootstrapped AUC of about 0.95.

The sort gate was single viable CD3+CD4+CD8-CD45RO+ cells for memory CD4+ T cells. The CDR3 totals 15 residues. Germline lookup yields CDR1 SGHNT and CDR2 YYREEE (reference sequence). V dropped 4 bases and J dropped 5 bases, with 17 bases sitting between them. This TCR was sampled from an adult in good health and CMV-seronegative. Some clones in this sample may be carry-over from other donors' samples. This chain links TRBV5-4 with TRBJ2-3; TRBD1 is a possible D gene (7 bases). The sample was memory CD4+ T cells from blood. CDR3 amino acids: CASSQGGRGVDTQYF. The CDR3 nucleotides read TGTGCCAGCAGCCAGGGAGGCAGGGGGGTAGATACGCAGTATTTT.